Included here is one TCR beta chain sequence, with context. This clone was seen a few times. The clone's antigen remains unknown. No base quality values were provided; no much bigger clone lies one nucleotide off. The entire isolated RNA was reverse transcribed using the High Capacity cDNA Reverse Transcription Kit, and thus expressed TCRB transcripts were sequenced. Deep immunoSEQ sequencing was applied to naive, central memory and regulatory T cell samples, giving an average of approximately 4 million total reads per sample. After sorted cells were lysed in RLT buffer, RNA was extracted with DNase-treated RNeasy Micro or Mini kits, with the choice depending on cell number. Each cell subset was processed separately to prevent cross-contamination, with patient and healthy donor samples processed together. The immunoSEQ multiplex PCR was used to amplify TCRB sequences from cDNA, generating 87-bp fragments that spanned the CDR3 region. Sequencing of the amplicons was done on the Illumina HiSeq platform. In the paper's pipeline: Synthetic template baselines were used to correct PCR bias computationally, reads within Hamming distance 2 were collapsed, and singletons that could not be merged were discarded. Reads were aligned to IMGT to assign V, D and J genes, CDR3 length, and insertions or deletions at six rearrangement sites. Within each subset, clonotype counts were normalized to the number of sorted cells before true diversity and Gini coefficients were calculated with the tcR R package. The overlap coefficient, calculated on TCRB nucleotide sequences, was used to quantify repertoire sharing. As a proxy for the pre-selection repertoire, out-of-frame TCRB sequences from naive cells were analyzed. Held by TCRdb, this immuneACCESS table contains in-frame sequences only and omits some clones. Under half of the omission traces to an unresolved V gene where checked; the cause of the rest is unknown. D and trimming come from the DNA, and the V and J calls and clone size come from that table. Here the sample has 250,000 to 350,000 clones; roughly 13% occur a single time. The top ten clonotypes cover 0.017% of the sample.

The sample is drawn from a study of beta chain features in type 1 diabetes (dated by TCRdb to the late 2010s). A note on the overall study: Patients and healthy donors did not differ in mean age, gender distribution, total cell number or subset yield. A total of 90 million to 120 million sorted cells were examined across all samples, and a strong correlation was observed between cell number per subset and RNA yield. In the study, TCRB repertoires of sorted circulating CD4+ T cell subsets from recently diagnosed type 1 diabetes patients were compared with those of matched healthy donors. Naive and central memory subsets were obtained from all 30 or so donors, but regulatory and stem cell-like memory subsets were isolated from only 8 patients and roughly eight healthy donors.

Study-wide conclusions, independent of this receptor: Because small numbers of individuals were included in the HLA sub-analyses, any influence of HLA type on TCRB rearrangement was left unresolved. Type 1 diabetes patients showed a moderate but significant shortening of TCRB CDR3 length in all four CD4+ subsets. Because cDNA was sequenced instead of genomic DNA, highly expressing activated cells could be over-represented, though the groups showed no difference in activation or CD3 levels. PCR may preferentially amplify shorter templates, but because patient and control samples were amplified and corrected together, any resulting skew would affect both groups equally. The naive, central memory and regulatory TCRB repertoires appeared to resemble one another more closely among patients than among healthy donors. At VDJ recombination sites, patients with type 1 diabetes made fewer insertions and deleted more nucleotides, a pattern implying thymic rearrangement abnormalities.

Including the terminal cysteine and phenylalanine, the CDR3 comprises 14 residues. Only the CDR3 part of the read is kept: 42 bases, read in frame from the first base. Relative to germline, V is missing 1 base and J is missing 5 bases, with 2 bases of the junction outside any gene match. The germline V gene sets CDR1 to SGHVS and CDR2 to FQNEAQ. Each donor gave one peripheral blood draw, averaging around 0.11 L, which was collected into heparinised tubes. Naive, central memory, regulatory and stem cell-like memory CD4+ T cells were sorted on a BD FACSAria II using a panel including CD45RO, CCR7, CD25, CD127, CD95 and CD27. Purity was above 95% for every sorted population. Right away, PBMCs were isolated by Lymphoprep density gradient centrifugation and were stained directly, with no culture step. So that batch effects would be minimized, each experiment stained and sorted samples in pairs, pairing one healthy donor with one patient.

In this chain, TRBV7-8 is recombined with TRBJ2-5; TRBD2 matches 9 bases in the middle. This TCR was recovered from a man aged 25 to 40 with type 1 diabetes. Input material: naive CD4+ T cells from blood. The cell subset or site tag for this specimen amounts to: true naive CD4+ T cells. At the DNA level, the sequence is TGTGCCAGCAGCTTAGGCGGGAGGGGGGAGACCCAGTACTTC. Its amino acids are CASSLGGRGETQYF.